One sample yielded the 10 T cell receptor beta chains listed below, sequenced in a study of cytomegalovirus exposure and HLA in healthy donors. Amplification used 60 Vbeta primers and 13 Jbeta primers. Here immunoSEQ multiplex PCR was the method, and the copy in TCRdb shows in-frame clones only, minus some. This sample yields roughly 67,000 clones, of which less than 80% are seen a single time; 7.8% belongs to the top ten. Sequenced: PBMCs. The receptor set was obtained from a man aged 55 to 70 in good health and CMV-seropositive.

The CDR3 is CASSDRYRATNEKLFF. The CDR3, as DNA: TGTGCCAGCAGTGACCGATACAGGGCAACTAATGAAAAACTGTTTTTT. This chain links TRBV6-4 with TRBJ1-4, with TRBD1 as a possible D gene (6 bases). The V end was cut by 2 bases, the J end by 0 bases, with 10 bases between. CDR3 length equals 16 residues. CDR1 is MRHNA, CDR2 SNTAGT, per germline.

This chain links TRBV5-1 with TRBJ2-1, with 7 bases lining up with TRBD2. Germline CDR1 SGHRS, CDR2 YFSETQ. J gave up 0 bases and V 7 bases, and 7 bases lay outside the gene matches. CDR3 size: 15 residues. This CDR3 reads CASGAGEGSYNEQFF. CDR3 coding DNA: TGCGCCAGCGGGGCGGGAGAGGGCTCCTACAATGAGCAGTTCTTC.

V is TRBV11-3 and J is TRBJ2-7, with a tentative D call TRBD1 (5 bases). The CDR3 is 15 amino acids. V gave up 5 bases and J gave up 0 bases, with 14 bases separating them. CDR1 SGHNT and CDR2 YENEEA come from the germline V gene. The CDR3 loop is CASSPGPLPSYEQYF. The CDR3 DNA reads as TGTGCCAGCAGCCCAGGGCCTCTTCCCTCCTACGAGCAGTACTTC.

In DNA, the CDR3 is TGTGCCAGCATGAGCGGGTTGCCCTCCTACGAGCAGTACTTC. It translates to CASMSGLPSYEQYF. This chain connects TRBV6-5 to TRBJ2-7; weak D call: TRBD2 (6 bases). CDR3 size: 14 residues. Trimming removed 7 bases at V and 0 bases at J, with 13 bases between. Germline V CDR1 and CDR2: MNHEY, SVGAGI.

On this clone itself: Different DNA sequences within this sample yield the same CDR3. J is TRBJ1-5 and V is TRBV7-9; 8 positions agree with TRBD1. Germline CDR1 and CDR2: SEHNR and FQNEAQ (reference sequence). Trimming took 6 bases from V and 1 from J; bases not matched to a gene: 5. The CDR3 totals 15 residues. CDR3 sequence: CASSSDRASNQPQHF. CDR3 nucleotide sequence: TGTGCCAGCAGTTCGGACAGGGCCAGCAATCAGCCCCAGCATTTT. Combining the CDR3 with reference TRBV7-9 and TRBJ1-5 gives the whole variable domain DTGVSQNPRHKITKRGQNVTFRCDPISEHNRLYWYRQTLGQGPEFLTYFQNEAQLEKSRLLSDRFSAERPKGSFSTLEIQRTEQGDSAMYLCASSSDRASNQPQHFGDGTRLSIL.

V usage is TRBV11-3 and J usage is TRBJ2-2; no clear D gene. Germline assignment: CDR1 SGHNT and CDR2 YENEEA. The CDR3 is 19 residues long. Trimming removed 1 base from V and 3 bases from J, with 21 bases in between. CDR3 in amino acids: CASSLVLPVVSSDTGELFF. The CDR3 bases are TGTGCCAGCAGCTTAGTCTTGCCGGTTGTGAGTTCTGACACCGGGGAGCTGTTTTTT.

This chain's CDR3 is CASSRREYSYNEQFF. CDR3 nucleotide sequence: TGTGCCAGCAGTCGCCGGGAATACTCCTACAATGAGCAGTTCTTC. The chain couples TRBV7-8 to TRBJ2-1; possible D gene TRBD2, 5 bases. The V and J ends lost 6 bases and 0 bases respectively, with 12 bases between them. The CDR3 spans 15 residues. Germline V gives CDR1 SGHVS, CDR2 FQNEAQ.

This chain joins TRBV6-1 and TRBJ2-1; D possibly corresponds to TRBD1 (6 bases). Germline lookup yields CDR1 MNHNS and CDR2 SASEGT. The CDR3 has 19 residues. V was clipped by 1 base and J by 4 bases, with 23 bases between them. This chain's CDR3 is CASSEVRGGRMGEYNEQFF. The CDR3 nucleotides are TGTGCCAGCAGTGAAGTAAGAGGGGGAAGAATGGGGGAATACAATGAGCAGTTCTTC.

As regards this clone: A read error may account for a junction end that differs from germline. The J gene is TRBJ2-3, the V gene TRBV7-6; 8 bases map to TRBD1. Germline V CDR1 and CDR2: SGHVS, FNYEAQ. There are 17 residues in the CDR3. CDR3 region: CASSHLLSGGLTGTQYF. The CDR3 DNA reads TGTGCCAGCAGCCACCTCCTTTCAGGGGGCCTCACAGGTACGCAGTATTTT. The entire variable domain, with the rest obtained from reference TRBV7-6 and TRBJ2-3, is as follows: GAGVSQSPRYKVTKRGQDVALRCDPISGHVSLYWYRQALGQGPEFLTYFNYEAQQDKSGLPNDRFSAERPEGSISTLTIQRTEQRDSAMYRCASSHLLSGGLTGTQYFGPGTRLTVL.

V usage is TRBV29-1 and J usage is TRBJ2-3, with no clear D. V was pared by 5 bases and J by 6 bases, with 9 bases between. Germline V gives CDR1 SQVTM, CDR2 ANQGSEA. The CDR3 sequence is 11 residues long. DNA for the CDR3: TGCAGCGTTTACTACATGGATACGCAGTATTTT. Amino acid sequence: CSVYYMDTQYF.